The next 30 T cell receptor beta chains were all read from a single sample in a study of OX40 agonist ivuxolimab in advanced cancers. The data were produced by immunoSEQ multiplex PCR, yet TCRdb's version contains in-frame clones alone and is incomplete. Of about 70,000 clones listed, around 86% are singletons. This sample comprised CD4+ or CD8+ T cells sorted from blood, obtained in a trial of the OX40 agonist ivuxolimab. All receptors come from an adult with an advanced solid tumor such as melanoma, head and neck, liver or kidney cancer.

This clone is medium-sized within its sample. The rearrangement links TRBV27 to TRBJ1-3; no clear D gene. Deletions cut 0 bases from V and 0 bases from J, with 6 bases between. Per the germline V gene, CDR1 is MNHEY and CDR2 is SMNVEV (reference sequence). The CDR3 is made up of 15 amino acids. Written as DNA, the CDR3 is TGTGCCAGCAGTTTATCGGGCAGCTCTGGAAACACCATATATTTT. This codes for CASSLSGSSGNTIYF.

The DNA for the CDR3 is TGTGCCAGCAGCTTCCCGGGGCGCGGGAATGAAAAACTGTTTTTT. Translating it yields CASSFPGRGNEKLFF. The chain is built from TRBV5-5 and TRBJ1-4; tentative D call: TRBD1 (5 bases). The V end lost 2 bases, the J end lost 5 bases, and 13 bases lay between the germline ends. The CDR3 length is 15 residues. Germline V gene data show CDR1 as SGHKS and CDR2 as YYEKEE (reference sequence).

The DNA of the CDR3 is TGTGCCTGGAGGTTGGGGCTCGCGGGTTATGGCTACACCTTC. Its protein product is CAWRLGLAGYGYTF. The rearrangement links TRBV30 to TRBJ1-2; perhaps TRBD1 as D (5 bases). The CDR3 contains 14 residues. Trimming stripped 3 bases from V and 5 bases from J, with 16 bases between. CDR1 is GTSNPN and CDR2 is SVGIG in the germline V gene (reference sequence).

The genes are TRBV6-5 and TRBJ2-2; 9 bases map to TRBD2. The CDR3 extends over 16 amino acids. CDR1 and CDR2 from the germline V gene are MNHEY and SVGAGI. V shed 2 bases, J shed 5 bases, and the junction held 6 bases outside the gene matches. Here the CDR3 reads CASSYTPLAGTGELFF. The DNA of the CDR3 is TGTGCCAGCAGTTACACTCCCCTAGCGGGAACCGGGGAGCTGTTTTTT.

The rearrangement joins TRBV5-1 to TRBJ2-7; D gene ambiguous. The CDR3 has 13 amino acids. CDR1 and CDR2 from the germline V gene are SGHRS and YFSETQ. The ends were cut back, 0 bases at V and 5 bases at J, with 9 bases in the middle. Here the CDR3 DNA reads TGCGCCAGCAGCTTGGTAGTGCGTGACGAGCAGTACTTC. Translating it yields CASSLVVRDEQYF.

The J gene is TRBJ2-7, the V gene TRBV5-1; no firm D call. Germline values: CDR1 SGHRS, CDR2 YFSETQ. The CDR3 runs to 13 residues. Deletions cut 0 bases from V and 3 bases from J, with 7 bases between. CDR3 sequence reads: CASSLGTGYEQYF. CDR3 DNA sequence: TGCGCCAGCAGCTTGGGAACGGGCTACGAGCAGTACTTC.

Only one count was recorded for this clone. This chain connects TRBV7-9 to TRBJ2-1; weak D call: TRBD1 (5 bases). V gave up 7 bases and J gave up 4 bases, with 5 bases separating them. CDR3 length: 11 amino acids. The germline V gene encodes CDR1 SEHNR and CDR2 FQNEAQ (reference sequence). CDR3 amino acids: CASKGYNEQFF. CDR3 bases: TGTGCCAGCAAGGGGTACAATGAGCAGTTCTTC.

The gene calls are TRBV5-4 and TRBJ2-3; tentatively, D is TRBD2 (6 bases). Germline V gene lookup returns CDR1 SGHNT and CDR2 YYREEE (reference sequence). The CDR3 spans 16 residues. V lost 4 bases, J lost 1 base, and 16 bases lay in between. As DNA, the CDR3 is TGTGCCAGCAGCAGTGGGGGGATTGTCGGCACAGATACGCAGTATTTT. Translating gives CASSSGGIVGTDTQYF.

This chain links TRBV18 with TRBJ2-3, with a possible D match to TRBD2 (6 bases). The V and J ends lost 2 bases and 4 bases respectively, with 10 bases between them. Germline-derived CDR1 and CDR2 are KGHSH and LQKENI. CDR3 size: 14 residues. CDR3 sequence (DNA): TGTGCCAGCTCACCAGTAGCGGTCGCAGATACGCAGTATTTT. It specifies CASSPVAVADTQYF.

This rearrangement joins TRBV6-6 to TRBJ1-1; 7 bases are a match to TRBD1. The V and J ends lost 6 bases and 0 bases, in that order; junction bases with no gene match: 4. The CDR3 sequence is 14 residues long. CDR1 and CDR2 (germline): MNHNY, SVGAGI (reference sequence). CDR3 nucleotide sequence: TGTGCCAGCAGCCGGGACAGCTTGAACACTGAAGCTTTCTTT. Residues: CASSRDSLNTEAFF.

The chain employs TRBV21-1 and TRBJ2-5; whether TRBD1, the table's D call, matches the DNA was not checked. TRBV21-1 counts as a pseudogene. The CDR3 spans 16 residues. The CDR3 sequence is CASSKARDRGEETQYF. CDR3 bases: TGTGCCAGCAGCAAAGCCCGGGACAGGGGGGAAGAGACCCAGTACTTC.

The V and J genes are TRBV5-1 and TRBJ2-2; 10 nucleotides match TRBD1. CDR1 and CDR2 (germline): SGHRS, YFSETQ. With V trimmed by 5 bases and J by 3 bases, 4 bases remained unmatched. The CDR3 totals 15 residues. CDR3 residues: CASSRQGADTGELFF. CDR3 in DNA: TGCGCCAGCAGTAGACAGGGGGCAGACACCGGGGAGCTGTTTTTT.

J is TRBJ1-2 and V is TRBV5-1; 10 positions match TRBD1. Trimming cost V 0 bases and J 3 bases; bases outside gene matches: 2. CDR1 and CDR2 (germline): SGHRS, YFSETQ. The CDR3 length is 15 residues. The CDR3, as DNA: TGCGCCAGCAGCTTGGCGACAGGGGGCGACTATGGCTACACCTTC. This encodes CASSLATGGDYGYTF.

This chain joins TRBV6-1 and TRBJ1-1; 8 positions agree with TRBD1. V was clipped by 1 base and J by 8 bases; unmatched bases: 6. The CDR3 contains 14 residues. The germline V gene encodes CDR1 MNHNS and CDR2 SASEGT. Here the CDR3 DNA reads TGTGCCAGCAGTGAAGTCTTCGGGACAGGCGAAGCTTTCTTT. Translation gives CASSEVFGTGEAFF.

V and J are TRBV2 and TRBJ2-7; D is undetermined. Germline V CDR1 and CDR2: SNHLY, FYNNEI. The CDR3 loop spans 12 amino acids. V lost 5 bases and J 3 bases, leaving 8 bases between the germline ends. CDR3 in amino acids: CASSYNGYEQYF. CDR3 bases: TGTGCCAGCAGTTATAACGGCTACGAGCAGTACTTC.

The rearrangement links TRBV4-2 to TRBJ2-7, with D maybe TRBD2 (6 bases). Trimming stripped 0 bases from V and 0 bases from J, with 9 bases between. Germline V CDR1 and CDR2: LGHNA, YNFKEQ. The CDR3 consists of 15 residues. CDR3 in DNA: TGTGCCAGCAGCCAAGAGCTAGCGAGCTCCTACGAGCAGTACTTC. As protein: CASSQELASSYEQYF.

The chain links TRBV6-5 to TRBJ2-1; D ambiguous. The CDR3 is 11 amino acids. Germline V lookup: CDR1 MNHEY, CDR2 SVGAGI. The V gene lost 6 bases and the J gene lost 7 bases, with 7 bases spanning the gap. The CDR3 DNA reads as TGTGCCAGCAGCTTCAAGAATGAGCAGTTCTTC. It yields the protein CASSFKNEQFF.

This clone occurred many times. The chain is built from TRBV9 and TRBJ1-1; D remains unclear. Germline V CDR1 and CDR2: SGDLS, YYNGEE. Trimming took off 4 bases at V and 6 bases at J, with 13 bases between the two ends. The CDR3 spans 13 residues. The CDR3 DNA reads TGTGCCAGCAGCCCGGGGTATGATTCTGAAGCTTTCTTT. Residues: CASSPGYDSEAFF. Together with reference TRBV9 and TRBJ1-1, the CDR3 gives the full variable domain: DSGVTQTPKHLITATGQRVTLRCSPRSGDLSVYWYQQSLDQGLQFLIQYYNGEERAKGNILERFSAQQFPDLHSELNLSSLELGDSALYFCASSPGYDSEAFFGQGTRLTVV.

The chain recombines TRBV4-1 with TRBJ1-1; TRBD1 might be the D (6 bases). The CDR3 consists of 13 residues. Per germline, CDR1 MGHRA and CDR2 YSYEKL. V lost 4 bases, J lost 6 bases, and 12 bases lay in between. CDR3 sequence (DNA): TGCGCCAGCAGCCGAGAGGGGGGCGCTGAAGCTTTCTTT. It is translated as CASSREGGAEAFF.

This clone was seen once. The chain combines TRBV30 with TRBJ2-7; 9 bases match TRBD1. The CDR3 is 12 amino acids. The germline gives CDR1 GTSNPN, CDR2 SVGIG (reference sequence). Unmatched junction bases numbered 1, after V lost 2 bases and J lost 5 bases. CDR3 nucleotide sequence: TGTGCCTGGAGTCGACAGGGGGACGAGCAGTACTTC. Its protein is CAWSRQGDEQYF.

The chain links TRBV30 to TRBJ1-2, with a possible D match to TRBD1 (5 bases). The germline gives CDR1 GTSNPN, CDR2 SVGIG (reference sequence). V lost 3 bases to trimming and J lost 5 bases, with 25 bases between them. The CDR3 length is 17 residues. The CDR3 DNA sequence: TGTGCCTGGAGCGTATCCGGGACCATGCCCCAACTTTATGGCTACACCTTC. This translates into CAWSVSGTMPQLYGYTF.

This chain links TRBV30 with TRBJ1-4, with a weak D call TRBD1 (6 bases). Germline loops: CDR1 GTSNPN, CDR2 SVGIG (reference sequence). Trimming stripped 7 bases from V and 8 bases from J, with 17 bases between. The CDR3 is 13 amino acids. CDR3 sequence reads: CAYQGSGWEKLFF. The DNA of the CDR3 is TGTGCCTACCAGGGGTCGGGCTGGGAAAAACTGTTTTTT. Filled out from reference TRBV30 and TRBJ1-4, the complete variable domain reads SQTIHQWPATLVQPVGSPLSLECTVEGTSNPNLYWYRQAAGRGLQLLFYSVGIGQISSEVPQNLSASRPQDRQFILSSKKLLLSDSGFYLCAYQGSGWEKLFFGSGTQLSVL.

This rearrangement joins TRBV5-1 to TRBJ1-6, with a weak D call TRBD1 (5 bases). Germline CDR1 and CDR2: SGHRS and YFSETQ. Trimming took 0 bases from V and 10 from J, leaving 17 bases between them. The CDR3 spans 16 residues. CDR3 sequence: CASSLDRPILESPLHF. The CDR3 region has the DNA TGCGCCAGCAGCTTGGACAGGCCCATTTTGGAATCACCCCTCCACTTT.

The chain links TRBV5-8 to TRBJ1-2; D is uncertain. The CDR3 runs 15 residues. The V gene's germline CDR1 is SGHTS and CDR2 YDEGEE. The germline V and J ends were trimmed by 2 bases and 1 base, with 12 bases remaining between them. CDR3 loop: CASSFFGSGNYGYTF. The CDR3 DNA reads TGTGCCAGCAGCTTTTTCGGGTCCGGTAACTATGGCTACACCTTC.

The chain joins TRBV4-1 to TRBJ2-3; 12 positions agree with TRBD2. Germline-derived CDR1 and CDR2 are MGHRA and YSYEKL. This CDR3 is 17 amino acids long. The V segment lost 4 bases and the J segment 9 bases; nucleotides outside the gene matches: 14. The CDR3 is CASSLSGLAGGEKTQYF. The CDR3 nucleotides are TGCGCCAGCAGCCTATCGGGGCTAGCGGGAGGGGAGAAAACGCAGTATTTT.

The V gene is TRBV11-2, the J gene TRBJ1-1; D is unclear. Germline CDR1 is SGHAT and CDR2 is FQNNGV. The CDR3 covers 12 residues. V lost 5 bases and J lost 11, with 15 bases in between. The CDR3 DNA reads as TGTGCCAGCAGCAACACGAAAAACTGGGCTTTCTTT. This codes for CASSNTKNWAFF.

This chain uses TRBV7-9 with TRBJ1-4; D unresolved. Germline CDR1 is SEHNR and CDR2 is FQNEAQ (reference sequence). CDR3 length: 14 residues. Trimming shortened V by 6 bases and J by 0 bases, and 8 bases separated the two germline ends. The DNA of the CDR3 is TGTGCCAGCAGACGGACGACAACTAATGAAAAACTGTTTTTT. It encodes CASRRTTTNEKLFF.

V gene TRBV30 combines with J gene TRBJ1-3, with D possibly TRBD1 on 5 matching bases. The CDR3 runs to 15 residues. V shed 2 bases and J shed 4 bases, with 15 bases lying between them. CDR1 is GTSNPN and CDR2 is SVGIG in the germline V gene (reference sequence). CDR3 protein: CAWSPLLGPGNTIYF. In DNA form, the CDR3 reads TGTGCCTGGAGTCCCCTTTTGGGGCCGGGAAACACCATATATTTT.

This rearrangement joins TRBV7-2 to TRBJ2-7; perhaps TRBD1 as D (6 bases). The length of the CDR3 is 15 residues. Trimming took 1 base from V and 4 from J, leaving 14 bases between them. Germline lookup yields CDR1 SGHTA and CDR2 FQGNSA. The CDR3 loop reads CASSLGAEQGYEQYF. The CDR3 DNA reads TGTGCCAGCAGCTTAGGAGCGGAGCAGGGGTACGAGCAGTACTTC.

The count of this clone is one. The rearrangement links TRBV20-1 to TRBJ2-3; possible D gene TRBD2, 5 bases. V lost 6 bases and J 6 bases, leaving 10 bases between the germline ends. The CDR3 has 11 amino acids. The V gene's germline CDR1 is DFQATT and CDR2 SNEGSKA (reference sequence). The CDR3 is CSALRRDTQYF. Written as DNA, the CDR3 is TGCAGTGCGCTTAGGAGGGATACGCAGTATTTT.